These 10 T cell receptor beta chains were all obtained from the same sample, sequenced in a study of blood T cell repertoires in COVID-19. Profiling relied on immunoSEQ multiplex PCR, and the TCRdb table lists in-frame clones only, not all of them. This sample yields some 160,000 clones, of which 79% are seen a single time; roughly 19% belongs to the top ten. Input material: PBMCs or T cells enriched from blood (not recorded which). The origin of the receptors is an older woman in a cohort exposed to, infected with or recovered from COVID-19 (not recorded which).

This rearrangement joins TRBV5-1 to TRBJ1-3, with a tentative D call TRBD1 (6 bases). Trimming took off 0 bases at V and 2 bases at J, with 9 bases between the two ends. Germline V gene sequence: CDR1 SGHRS, CDR2 YFSETQ. This CDR3 is built from 15 residues. The CDR3 is CASSLDTGTGNTIYF. CDR3 sequence (DNA): TGCGCCAGCAGCTTGGATACAGGGACTGGAAACACCATATATTTT.

This chain uses TRBV5-5 with TRBJ1-6; 11 nucleotides align to TRBD1. J lost 9 bases, V lost 3 bases, and 2 bases had no gene match. The length of the CDR3 is 14 residues. The germline V gene has CDR1 SGHKS and CDR2 YYEKEE (reference sequence). CDR3 coding DNA: TGTGCCAGCAGCTGGGACAGGGGGTTTTCACCCCTCCACTTT. Its translation: CASSWDRGFSPLHF.

V is TRBV4-1 and J is TRBJ1-5, with D possibly being TRBD1 (5 bases). Germline assignment: CDR1 MGHRA and CDR2 YSYEKL. This CDR3 has 15 amino acids. Trimming shortened V by 4 bases and J by 5 bases, and 15 bases separated the two germline ends. In DNA, the CDR3 is TGCGCCAGCAGCCTAGGCGGGGGGAGATATCAGCCCCAGCATTTT. This translates into CASSLGGGRYQPQHF.

This clone was counted once. The chain recombines TRBV29-1 with TRBJ2-3, with 9 nucleotides matching TRBD2. The CDR3 has 17 amino acids. With V trimmed by 0 bases and J by 1 base, 8 bases remained unmatched. The germline V gene encodes CDR1 SQVTM and CDR2 ANQGSEA. CDR3 DNA sequence: TGCAGCGTTGAAGATAATATAGCGGGAGTGGGCACAGATACGCAGTATTTT. Residues: CSVEDNIAGVGTDTQYF.

J is TRBJ1-5 and V is TRBV28; TRBD1 agrees at 9 bases. CDR1 MDHEN and CDR2 SYDVKM come from the germline V gene. The length of the CDR3 is 15 residues. V dropped 6 bases and J dropped 6; count of bases not matched to a gene: 9. The CDR3 loop is CASSLPTGGGQPQHF. CDR3 in DNA: TGTGCCAGCAGCCTCCCCACAGGGGGCGGTCAGCCCCAGCATTTT. The full variable domain, with the rest looked up from reference TRBV28 and TRBJ1-5, is DVKVTQSSRYLVKRTGEKVFLECVQDMDHENMFWYRQDPGLGLRLIYFSYDVKMKEKGDIPEGYSVSREKKERFSLILESASTNQTSMYLCASSLPTGGGQPQHFGDGTRLSIL.

This chain joins TRBV12-3 or TRBV12-4 and TRBJ2-1; weak D call: TRBD2 (5 bases). The CDR3 spans 12 residues. Trimming took off 5 bases at V and 3 bases at J, with 5 bases between the two ends. CDR3 sequence: CASSTSYNEQFF. DNA for the CDR3: TGTGCCAGCAGTACTAGCTACAATGAGCAGTTCTTC.

The table lists this clone with a few counts. The chain carries TRBV6-2 or TRBV6-3 and TRBJ2-1; 7 bases line up with TRBD1. The trim removed 7 bases at V and 0 bases at J, leaving 6 bases unmatched. CDR1 MNHEY and CDR2 SVGEGT come from the germline V gene. The CDR3 spans 15 residues. The CDR3 here is CASIPDRDSYNEQFF. Written as DNA, the CDR3 is TGTGCCAGCATCCCCGACAGGGACTCCTACAATGAGCAGTTCTTC.

The CDR3 is CASSRVVTGDNEQFF. The CDR3 DNA is TGCGCCAGCAGCCGGGTAGTTACAGGGGACAATGAGCAGTTCTTC. V and J are TRBV5-1 and TRBJ2-1, with TRBD1 identical over 7 bases. CDR3 length: 15 residues. V trimming: 4 bases; J trimming: 5 bases; junction bases outside the gene matches: 9. CDR1 and CDR2 from the germline V gene are SGHRS and YFSETQ.

CDR3 sequence (DNA): TGCAGCGTCCCAGGGACAGGGGGCAGTGAGCAGTACTTC. The encoded protein is CSVPGTGGSEQYF. The chain is built from TRBV29-1 and TRBJ2-7; 12 bases are shared with TRBD1. After removal of 6 bases from V and 7 bases from J, the junction contained 7 bases not matched to a gene. The germline gives CDR1 SQVTM, CDR2 ANQGSEA. This CDR3 comprises 13 residues.

The chain recombines TRBV18 with TRBJ2-1, with a tentative D call TRBD2 (6 bases). Germline V CDR1 and CDR2: KGHSH, LQKENI. Trimming took off 0 bases at V and 7 bases at J, with 16 bases between the two ends. This CDR3 spans 16 amino acids. CDR3 in amino acids: CASSPPGGETRNEQFF. The DNA of the CDR3 is TGTGCCAGCTCACCACCTGGCGGCGAGACTAGGAATGAGCAGTTCTTC.